This TCR beta chain was identified in a study of T cells in Graves' hyperthyroidism and ophthalmopathy. Using 10 ml of fresh peripheral blood, PBMCs were prepared. This clonotype showed up many times. Germline assignment: CDR1 LGHDT and CDR2 YNNKEL (reference sequence). Trimming cost V 2 bases and J 1 base, with 8 bases left between them. The CDR3 totals 14 residues. There were TCR beta CDR3 regions amplified from RNA transcripts. TCR CDR3 regions were first amplified by RT-PCR with HTBI primers. Each CDR3 protein is one row after TCRdb ran MiXCR on the multiplex PCR reads. The profile shows 270,000 or so distinct CDR3 sequences, roughly 15% of them singletons.

The gene calls are TRBV3-1 and TRBJ1-1; D perhaps matches TRBD1 (6 bases). Sequenced: blood. This TCR was sampled from a woman in her forties or fifties with Graves' hyperthyroidism that later progressed to Graves' ophthalmopathy. CDR3 amino acids: CASSQKDRNTEAFF. The CDR3 DNA is TGTGCCAGCAGCCAAAAGGACAGGAACACTGAAGCTTTCTTT.